Described below is a single T cell receptor (beta chain) sequence and its context. Antigen unknown. Samples each yielded cDNA through eight separate reactions. Using TCRalpha and TCRbeta cDNA, the researchers carried out two nested PCRs that lasted 16 and 9 cycles. TCRdb reprocessed the 5' RACE reads and stores each CDR3 protein as one record, lacking DNA. The sample has some 150,000 distinct CDR3 sequences. The data derive from a study of monozygotic twins with inflammatory bowel disease. The CDR3 has 15 amino acids. Germline CDR1 reads SQVTM; CDR2 reads ANQGSEA. Overall study results and limits: No distinction between different T cell subtypes was possible. Fewer clonotypes were shared with others by IBD patients than by healthy twins, especially with disease activity.

The origin of this receptor is a human donor with ulcerative colitis or Crohn's disease, or a healthy co-twin of an affected twin (not recorded which). Sequencing was performed on blood. J is TRBJ2-1 and V is TRBV29-1. The CDR3 loop reads CSAPISGLTYNEQFF.